The next 9 T cell receptor beta chains were all read from a single sample in a study of blood T cell repertoires in COVID-19. Here immunoSEQ multiplex PCR was the method, and the copy in TCRdb shows in-frame clones only, minus some. The sample has 200,000 to 300,000 clones; roughly 80% are singletons. The sample comprised peripheral blood. Every receptor here comes from a woman at least 80 years old with acute or convalescent COVID-19.

This rearrangement joins TRBV19 to TRBJ1-4, with TRBD1 matching 8 bases. V shed 2 bases, J shed 7 bases, and the junction held 3 bases outside the gene matches. The germline V gene encodes CDR1 LNHDA and CDR2 SQIVND (reference sequence). The length of the CDR3 is 14 residues. In DNA, the CDR3 is TGTGCCAGTAGTATACAGGGGGCGGCTGAAAAACTGTTTTTT. Residues: CASSIQGAAEKLFF.

V gene TRBV5-1 combines with J gene TRBJ1-3; D call uncertain. Trimming removed 1 base from V and 1 base from J, with 9 bases in between. Germline V lookup: CDR1 SGHRS, CDR2 YFSETQ. This CDR3 is 15 amino acids long. The CDR3 region is CASSLLGGSGNTIYF. DNA for the CDR3: TGCGCCAGCAGCTTGTTGGGAGGGTCTGGAAACACCATATATTTT.

This clone has only a few counts. The chain uses TRBV4-2 and TRBJ1-2; TRBD1 is a possible D gene (6 bases). Trimming removed 1 base at V and 4 bases at J, with 19 bases between. This CDR3 has 17 amino acids. Germline lookup yields CDR1 LGHNA and CDR2 YNFKEQ. DNA for the CDR3: TGTGCCAGCAGCCAAGTTGGCGGACAGCCGAACTCCTATGGCTACACCTTC. It encodes CASSQVGGQPNSYGYTF.

The V gene is TRBV4-1, the J gene TRBJ1-4; 8 bases are shared with TRBD1. The germline gives CDR1 MGHRA, CDR2 YSYEKL. Trimming cost V 4 bases and J 12 bases; bases outside gene matches: 13. The CDR3 length is 15 residues. CDR3: CASSLRDRISQELFF. CDR3 bases: TGCGCCAGCAGCCTCCGGGACAGGATCAGTCAGGAACTGTTTTTT.

In its sample, this clone was seen a few times. The genes are TRBV7-2 and TRBJ2-1, with TRBD2 identical over 11 bases. The V segment lost 5 bases and the J segment 8 bases; nucleotides outside the gene matches: 8. This CDR3 has 15 amino acids. Per germline, CDR1 SGHTA and CDR2 FQGNSA. The CDR3 sequence: CASSPTTSGVDEQFF. CDR3 in DNA: TGTGCCAGCAGCCCTACGACTAGCGGGGTGGATGAGCAGTTCTTC.

V and J are TRBV11-1 and TRBJ2-3; D call uncertain. The V end was cut by 3 bases, the J end by 2 bases, with 3 bases between. The CDR3 sequence is 12 residues long. In germline, CDR1 is SGHAT, CDR2 FQDESV (reference sequence). CDR3 in amino acids: CASSFVTDTQYF. The CDR3 nucleotides read TGTGCCAGCAGCTTCGTCACAGATACGCAGTATTTT.

The gene calls are TRBV27 and TRBJ1-5, with D maybe TRBD1 (6 bases). V lost 6 bases and J 1 base, leaving 10 bases between the germline ends. CDR1 is MNHEY and CDR2 is SMNVEV in the germline V gene (reference sequence). The CDR3 runs to 14 residues. In DNA, the CDR3 is TGTGCCAGCAGGACCGGGACAAGCAATCAGCCCCAGCATTTT. Residues: CASRTGTSNQPQHF.

The chain combines TRBV5-1 with TRBJ1-1; D is uncertain. The length of the CDR3 is 14 residues. The V end lost 2 bases, the J end lost 2 bases, and 10 bases lay between the germline ends. Germline CDR1 SGHRS, CDR2 YFSETQ. The DNA of the CDR3 is TGCGCCAGCAGCTTCGAGGGCTCTAACACTGAAGCTTTCTTT. This gives the protein CASSFEGSNTEAFF.

The DNA of the CDR3 is TGCGCCAGCAGCCAGGGGGGGACATCCTACAATGAGCAGTTCTTC. Residues: CASSQGGTSYNEQFF. V is TRBV4-1 and J is TRBJ2-1; TRBD2 might be the D (7 bases). CDR3 length: 15 residues. The V gene's germline CDR1 is MGHRA and CDR2 YSYEKL. Deletions cut 3 bases from V and 1 base from J, with 10 bases between.